A selection of T cell receptor beta chains follows, all from one sample in a study of T cells in Graves' hyperthyroidism and ophthalmopathy. MiXCR, run by TCRdb on the multiplex PCR reads, gives a single entry per CDR3 protein. Of hundreds of thousands of distinct CDR3 sequences listed, less than 45% were seen once; the top ten hold less than 9.5%. Sequencing was carried out using peripheral blood or thyroid tissue (not recorded which). These TCRs come from an adult man with Graves' disease, either hyperthyroidism or ophthalmopathy (not recorded which). The CDR3 runs from the conserved cysteine through the conserved F or W. The D gene is left open where the match is weak. Clone size, where shown, is once, few, many, or a class for clones that have expanded.

TRBD1 TRBJ2-7 14 . TRBV6-5 CASIGDRGSHEQYF TGTGCCAGCATCGGGGACAGGGGATCCCACGAGCAGTACTTC
TRBD2 TRBJ2-2 15 . TRBV7-9 CASSQGLADTGELFF TGTGCCAGCAGCCAGGGACTAGCGGACACCGGGGAGCTGTTTTTT
TRBD2 TRBJ2-7 17 few TRBV12-3/TRBV12-4 CASSGLAGHLASYEQYF TGTGCCAGCAGCGGACTAGCGGGACATTTGGCGTCGTACGAGCAGTACTTC
TRBD1 TRBJ1-2 14 many TRBV5-1 CASSLAGTGDGYTF TGCGCCAGCAGCTTGGCCGGGACAGGGGATGGCTACACCTTC
TRBD2 TRBJ2-1 17 few TRBV7-2 CASSLVGGASGSSEQFF TGTGCCAGCAGCTTAGTTGGGGGGGCTAGCGGGAGTTCGGAGCAGTTCTTC
. TRBJ2-5 15 . TRBV25-1 CASSPGGTEQETQYF TGTGCCAGCAGTCCGGGCGGGACAGAGCAAGAGACCCAGTACTTC
. TRBJ2-5 12 once TRBV29-1 CSPNGGQETQYF TGCAGCCCCAATGGTGGGCAAGAGACCCAGTACTTC
TRBD1 TRBJ1-2 16 many TRBV19 CASSIIVTGLNYGYTF TGTGCCAGTAGTATCATCGTGACAGGGCTGAACTATGGCTACACCTTC
. TRBJ1-1 13 . TRBV10-2 CAVLRMGSTEAFF TGCGCCGTCCTACGAATGGGATCCACTGAAGCTTTCTTT
. TRBJ2-2 15 many TRBV19 CASSAGRPNTGELFF TGTGCCAGTAGTGCGGGACGCCCGAACACCGGGGAGCTGTTTTTT
. TRBJ1-5 16 . TRBV24-1 CATSYRRRGKGQPQHF TGTGCCACCAGTTACAGAAGACGTGGAAAAGGTCAGCCCCAGCATTTT
TRBD1 TRBJ1-2 14 . TRBV7-2 CASSLPGRGRGYTF TGTGCCAGCAGCTTACCTGGCAGGGGGCGAGGCTACACCTTC
TRBD1 TRBJ1-4 14 many TRBV24-1 CATSDGQGIEKLFF TGTGCCACCAGTGACGGACAGGGGATAGAAAAACTGTTTTTT
TRBD1 TRBJ2-5 15 . TRBV25-1 CASSEGTGGWETQYF TGTGCCAGCAGTGAAGGGACAGGGGGCTGGGAGACCCAGTACTTC
. TRBJ1-5 15 . TRBV12-3/TRBV12-4 CASSFGTMSNQPQHF TGTGCCAGCAGTTTTGGTACAATGAGCAATCAGCCCCAGCATTTT
. TRBJ2-7 14 few TRBV7-2 CASSQLDSSNEQYF TGTGCCAGCAGCCAATTGGACAGTTCTAACGAGCAGTACTTC
. TRBJ1-5 16 . TRBV29-1 CSVEGTFGGYKQPQHF TGCAGCGTTGAGGGGACGTTCGGGGGCTACAAGCAGCCCCAGCATTTT
TRBD1 TRBJ2-7 14 many TRBV9 CASSVGDRDYEQYF TGTGCCAGCAGCGTAGGGGACAGAGACTACGAGCAGTACTTC
TRBD2 TRBJ2-7 15 many TRBV10-3 CASREGLAGVYEQYF TGTGCCAGCAGGGAAGGACTAGCGGGAGTCTACGAGCAGTACTTC
TRBD2 TRBJ2-5 17 many TRBV20-1 CSADGLAGDLIQETQYF TGCAGTGCAGACGGACTAGCGGGGGACCTGATCCAAGAGACCCAGTACTTC
TRBD1 TRBJ1-2 15 many TRBV7-9 CASSIGTGPNYGYTF TGTGCCAGCAGCATCGGGACAGGCCCAAACTATGGCTACACCTTC
. TRBJ2-7 13 once TRBV7-2 CASSNYRVPEQYF TGTGCCAGCAGCAACTACAGGGTTCCCGAGCAGTACTTC
TRBD1 TRBJ1-2 15 . TRBV9 CASSVGQGVYYGYTF TGTGCCAGCAGCGTAGGCCAGGGGGTTTACTATGGCTACACCTTC
TRBD1 TRBJ1-4 16 . TRBV2 CASMIPPGQGFEKLFF TGTGCCAGCATGATTCCCCCCGGACAGGGGTTTGAAAAACTGTTTTTT
TRBD1 TRBJ1-2 15 . TRBV29-1 CSRHHRQGLDYGYTF TGCAGCAGACACCACCGACAGGGGCTGGACTATGGCTACACCTTC
. TRBJ2-7 15 . TRBV12-3/TRBV12-4 CASSLGGGMSYEQYF TGTGCCAGCAGTTTAGGGGGCGGGATGTCCTACGAGCAGTACTTC
. TRBJ2-7 13 many TRBV6-5 CASSSGLLYEQYF TGTGCCAGCAGTTCCGGACTCCTCTACGAGCAGTACTTC
. TRBJ1-6 14 few TRBV5-5 CASSLARRNSPLHF TGTGCCAGCAGCTTGGCCAGGCGTAATTCACCCCTCCACTTT
. TRBJ2-7 14 . TRBV20-1 CSATGTFSSYEQYF TGCAGTGCTACGGGGACCTTCTCCTCCTACGAGCAGTACTTC